These T cell receptor beta chains were read from a single sample in a study of siplizumab effects on memory and regulatory T cells. Produced via immunoSEQ multiplex PCR; TCRdb's table is partial and in-frame only. The sample has approximately 40,000 clones; more than 70% are singletons. Material: naive CD4+ T cells sorted from blood. These receptors were taken from a human donor in good health. CDR3s include the opening cysteine and the closing phenylalanine or tryptophan. Each record gives: V gene, J gene, D gene, clone size, CDR3 protein, CDR3 DNA. The D gene is left open where the match is weak. The size entry is marked missing in some rows and otherwise reads once, few, many or a size class.

TRBV21-1,TRBJ2-1,-,-,CASSRPTENEQFF,TGTGCCAGCAGCAGACCGACGGAGAATGAGCAGTTCTTC
TRBV19,TRBJ2-7,TRBD1,-,CASSVGQGQYF,TGTGCCAGTAGTGTGGGACAGGGGCAGTACTTC
TRBV18,TRBJ2-1,-,-,CASSPHDEQFF,TGTGCCAGCTCACCCCATGATGAGCAGTTCTTC
TRBV2,TRBJ1-2,-,-,CASSDDGLRGGYGYTF,TGTGCCAGCAGTGATGATGGGCTCCGGGGGGGTTATGGCTACACCTTC
TRBV18,TRBJ2-3,-,-,CASSLGPDTQYF,TGTGCCAGCTCACTAGGACCGGATACGCAGTATTTT
TRBV10-3,TRBJ1-2,-,-,CAISASDPAVEGYTF,TGTGCCATCAGTGCCTCGGACCCCGCGGTGGAGGGCTACACCTTC
TRBV5-1,TRBJ2-3,TRBD2,-,CASSPRLAGTDTQYF,TGCGCCAGCAGCCCCCGGCTAGCGGGGACAGATACGCAGTATTTT
TRBV4-2,TRBJ1-1,TRBD1,-,CASSQGVTGGFMNTEAFF,TGTGCCAGCAGCCAAGGGGTGACAGGGGGTTTTATGAACACTGAAGCTTTCTTT
TRBV7-9,TRBJ2-5,TRBD2,-,CASSKSGGARETQYF,TGTGCCAGCAGCAAGAGCGGGGGGGCTAGGGAGACCCAGTACTTC
TRBV18,TRBJ1-2,-,-,CASSPETGYGYTF,TGTGCCAGCTCACCCGAGACAGGCTATGGCTACACCTTC
TRBV5-6,TRBJ1-2,-,-,CASSLRANDGYTF,TGTGCCAGCAGCCTCCGGGCAAACGATGGCTACACCTTC
TRBV9,TRBJ1-4,-,-,CASSGGPLRGAGKLFF,TGTGCCAGCAGCGGGGGGCCTCTTCGGGGAGCTGGAAAACTGTTTTTT
TRBV6-5,TRBJ1-1,-,-,CASSMGEDTEAFF,TGTGCCAGCAGCATGGGGGAGGACACTGAAGCTTTCTTT
TRBV2,TRBJ1-2,-,-,CASSGAHPGNSYGYTF,TGTGCCAGCAGCGGGGCCCACCCGGGGAATAGCTATGGCTACACCTTC
TRBV27,TRBJ1-1,-,-,CASSFNWDTEAFF,TGTGCCAGCAGTTTCAATTGGGACACTGAAGCTTTCTTT
TRBV6-7,TRBJ2-3,TRBD2,-,CAPSKIAGGGTDTQYF,TGTGCCCCTTCTAAGATAGCGGGGGGTGGGACAGATACGCAGTATTTT
TRBV5-6,TRBJ1-5,-,-,CASSLGLESGQPQHF,TGTGCCAGCAGCTTGGGCTTGGAGTCTGGGCAGCCCCAGCATTTT
TRBV6-5,TRBJ2-5,-,-,CASSRQRQETQYF,TGTGCCAGCAGTAGACAGCGACAAGAGACCCAGTACTTC
TRBV7-6,TRBJ2-1,-,-,CASSHPGDNEQFF,TGTGCCAGCAGCCATCCCGGGGACAATGAGCAGTTCTTC
TRBV7-3,TRBJ2-1,-,-,CASSPKAGEQFF,TGTGCCAGCAGCCCTAAGGCGGGTGAGCAGTTCTTC
TRBV7-2,TRBJ1-2,-,-,CASSLARTDYGYTF,TGTGCCAGCAGCTTAGCTCGGACAGACTATGGCTACACCTTC
TRBV4-2,TRBJ2-3,TRBD2,-,CASSQEGTSGTITTDTQYF,TGTGCCAGCAGCCAAGAGGGGACTAGCGGGACTATTACCACAGATACGCAGTATTTT
TRBV2,TRBJ2-5,TRBD2,-,CASSAQTSGGETQYF,TGTGCCAGCAGTGCCCAGACTAGCGGGGGAGAGACCCAGTACTTC
TRBV11-3,TRBJ2-7,-,-,CASSPRDSPFYEQYF,TGTGCCAGCAGCCCCCGGGACTCTCCATTCTACGAGCAGTACTTC
TRBV18,TRBJ2-1,TRBD2,-,CASSPLTPGLARGNEQFF,TGTGCCAGCTCACCGCTCACCCCGGGACTAGCCAGGGGCAATGAGCAGTTCTTC
TRBV7-6,TRBJ1-3,-,-,CASSLDRVAVGNTIYF,TGTGCCAGCAGCTTAGACAGGGTGGCGGTCGGAAACACCATATATTTT
TRBV6-1,TRBJ1-6,TRBD1,-,CASTSGTGYSPLHF,TGTGCCAGCACCTCGGGGACAGGGTATTCACCCCTCCACTTT
TRBV11-2,TRBJ1-3,TRBD1,-,CASSLPGQAPSGNTIYF,TGTGCCAGCAGCTTACCTGGACAGGCCCCCTCTGGAAACACCATATATTTT
TRBV13,TRBJ2-7,TRBD2,few,CASSPRGGVYEQYF,TGTGCCAGCAGCCCTCGGGGAGGGGTCTACGAGCAGTACTTC
TRBV2,TRBJ2-5,-,-,CASSGVGGRGETQYF,TGTGCCAGCAGCGGAGTCGGGGGGCGGGGAGAGACCCAGTACTTC
TRBV7-2,TRBJ1-4,-,-,CASSLAREANEKLFF,TGTGCCAGCAGCTTAGCCAGGGAGGCTAATGAAAAACTGTTTTTT
TRBV15,TRBJ1-5,-,-,CATSRDLWGDQPQHF,TGTGCCACCAGCAGAGATCTTTGGGGAGATCAGCCCCAGCATTTT
TRBV5-1,TRBJ2-2,TRBD1,-,CASGTGASTGELFF,TGCGCCAGCGGGACAGGGGCGAGCACCGGGGAGCTGTTTTTT
TRBV2,TRBJ1-4,-,-,CASSQDEKLFF,TGTGCCAGCAGCCAAGATGAAAAACTGTTTTTT
TRBV6-6,TRBJ2-3,-,-,CASSYTWGDTQYF,TGTGCCAGCAGTTACACCTGGGGTGATACGCAGTATTTT
TRBV28,TRBJ1-2,-,-,CASSSPGGIHYGYTF,TGTGCCAGCAGTAGCCCGGGGGGGATTCACTATGGCTACACCTTC
TRBV29-1,TRBJ2-3,-,-,CSVPLRGPDTQYF,TGCAGCGTGCCCCTCCGGGGACCAGATACGCAGTATTTT
TRBV2,TRBJ1-1,TRBD1,-,CASTLGGGLAKRAFF,TGTGCCAGCACACTCGGAGGGGGCCTGGCCAAAAGGGCTTTCTTT
TRBV6-5,TRBJ1-1,-,-,CASRQEDAFF,TGTGCCAGCCGCCAGGAGGATGCTTTCTTT
TRBV11-3,TRBJ2-7,-,-,CASSLDGAGEQYF,TGTGCCAGCAGCTTAGATGGTGCGGGCGAGCAGTACTTC
TRBV5-4,TRBJ1-1,TRBD1,once,CASSSPGQGAQGFF,TGTGCCAGCAGCTCCCCGGGACAGGGGGCGCAGGGTTTCTTT
TRBV5-1,TRBJ2-2,TRBD2,-,CASSLVAGATGELFF,TGCGCCAGCAGCTTGGTAGCGGGAGCCACCGGGGAGCTGTTTTTT
TRBV11-2,TRBJ2-7,TRBD2,-,CASSTPGLAVF,TGTGCCAGCAGCACACCGGGACTAGCGGTTTTC
TRBV7-9,TRBJ1-1,TRBD1,once,CASSSDREKTEAFF,TGTGCCAGCAGTTCAGACAGGGAAAAGACTGAAGCTTTCTTT
TRBV7-2,TRBJ2-7,-,-,CASSRDRNYEQYF,TGTGCCAGCAGCCGGGACCGAAACTACGAGCAGTACTTC
TRBV6-5,TRBJ2-7,TRBD1,-,CASSRTGVSYEQYF,TGTGCCAGCAGCCGGACAGGGGTCTCCTACGAGCAGTACTTC
TRBV18,TRBJ1-2,TRBD1,-,CASSPGQGRYGYTF,TGTGCCAGCTCACCCGGACAGGGGCGCTATGGCTACACCTTC
TRBV5-1,TRBJ2-7,-,-,CASSLVGSSYEQYF,TGCGCCAGCAGCTTGGTAGGGAGCTCCTACGAGCAGTACTTC
TRBV30,TRBJ1-1,-,-,CAWSGTGRTEAFF,TGTGCCTGGAGCGGTACAGGCCGCACTGAAGCTTTCTTT
TRBV2,TRBJ2-1,TRBD2,-,CARAGPEQFF,TGTGCCAGAGCGGGGCCCGAGCAGTTCTTC
TRBV6-5,TRBJ1-3,-,few,CASNERSGNTIYF,TGTGCCAGCAATGAGAGATCCGGAAACACCATATATTTT
TRBV2,TRBJ1-6,-,few,CASSSLGSMILHF,TGTGCCAGCAGCAGCCTTGGATCGATGATCCTCCACTTT
TRBV5-1,TRBJ2-5,-,once,CASSSKGLGLQETQYF,TGCGCCAGCAGCTCAAAAGGCCTAGGACTACAAGAGACCCAGTACTTC
TRBV27,TRBJ2-7,TRBD1,-,CASSLTVTGGEYEQYF,TGTGCCAGCAGTTTAACGGTCACAGGGGGCGAGTACGAGCAGTACTTC
TRBV5-1,TRBJ1-2,-,once,CASSQTGSLNYGYTF,TGCGCCAGCAGCCAGACTGGAAGCCTTAACTATGGCTACACCTTC
TRBV7-3,TRBJ2-6,-,-,CASSSSSGANVLTF,TGTGCCAGCAGCTCATCCTCTGGGGCCAACGTCCTGACTTTC
TRBV7-6,TRBJ2-5,-,-,CASSLIRGGGETQYF,TGTGCCAGCAGCTTAATTAGAGGAGGCGGAGAGACCCAGTACTTC
TRBV19,TRBJ2-1,-,-,CASRSGTDYNEQFF,TGTGCCAGTAGGTCCGGGACTGACTACAATGAGCAGTTCTTC
TRBV9,TRBJ2-7,-,-,CASSVGEGGRYEQYF,TGTGCCAGCAGCGTAGGAGAGGGAGGCAGGTACGAGCAGTACTTC